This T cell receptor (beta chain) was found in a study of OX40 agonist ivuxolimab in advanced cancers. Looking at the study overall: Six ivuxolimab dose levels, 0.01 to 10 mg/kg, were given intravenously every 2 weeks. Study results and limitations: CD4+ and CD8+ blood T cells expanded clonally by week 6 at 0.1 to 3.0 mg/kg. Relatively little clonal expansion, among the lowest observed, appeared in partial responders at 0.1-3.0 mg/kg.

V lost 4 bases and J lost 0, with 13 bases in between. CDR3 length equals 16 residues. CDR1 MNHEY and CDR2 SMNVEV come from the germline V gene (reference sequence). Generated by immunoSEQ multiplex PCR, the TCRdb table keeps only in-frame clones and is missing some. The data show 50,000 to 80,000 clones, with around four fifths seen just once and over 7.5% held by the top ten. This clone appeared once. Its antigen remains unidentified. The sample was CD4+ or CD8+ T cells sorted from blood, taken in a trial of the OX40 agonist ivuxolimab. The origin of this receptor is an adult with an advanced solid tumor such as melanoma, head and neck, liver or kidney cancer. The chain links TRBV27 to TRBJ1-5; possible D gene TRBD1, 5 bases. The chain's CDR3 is CASSSSGLFSNQPQHF. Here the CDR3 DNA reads TGTGCCAGCAGTTCCTCGGGACTGTTTAGCAATCAGCCCCAGCATTTT.